The T cell receptor beta chain under discussion was sequenced for a study of T cell responses to AZD1222 COVID-19 vaccine. Study-wide points: Unmutated variant regions are reportedly the target of nearly half of TCRs that are spike-specific. Vaccination with two AZD1222 doses was followed by a rise in Spike-specific TCR breadth and depth.

Concerning this clone: Its matching antigen is unknown.

The germline gives CDR1 SQVTM, CDR2 ANQGSEA. The ends lost 5 bases at V and 5 bases at J; junction bases unmatched: 4. This CDR3 has 12 amino acids. The method was immunoSEQ multiplex PCR; TCRdb's version includes in-frame clones alone and lacks a portion of them. Here the sample spans around 100,000 clones, over 75% being singletons. Material: peripheral blood, obtained on day 0 of MenACWY control vaccination. This sequence was found in an adult in good health. The J gene is TRBJ1-1, the V gene TRBV29-1; TRBD1 aligns across 8 bases. CDR3 amino acids: CSVTGGITEAFF. For the CDR3, the DNA is TGCAGCGTTACAGGGGGTATTACTGAAGCTTTCTTT.